This T cell receptor beta chain derives from a study of CD8 T cells in ankylosing spondylitis. Regarding the study as a whole: Ankylosing spondylitis blood appeared to carry a characteristic TCR beta motif of seven to nine highly homologous variants.

Each CDR3 protein gets one entry after TCRdb re-called the 5' RACE reads with MiXCR. The sample yields over 450,000 distinct CDR3 sequences, roughly 13% seen once. From germline, CDR1 is ENHRY and CDR2 SYGVKD. V shed 3 bases, J shed 7 bases, and the junction held 0 bases outside the gene matches. This CDR3 comprises 13 residues. As concerns this clonotype: Its specificity is not known.

The sequenced sample was blood, either unsorted or a sorted T cell fraction (not recorded which). This chain uses TRBV10-3 with TRBJ1-6; 7 nucleotides match TRBD1. This clonotype was sampled from a male donor with ankylosing spondylitis. The CDR3 DNA reads as TGTGCCATCAGTGAACAGGGGAATTCACCCCTCCACTTT. Its protein product is CAISEQGNSPLHF.